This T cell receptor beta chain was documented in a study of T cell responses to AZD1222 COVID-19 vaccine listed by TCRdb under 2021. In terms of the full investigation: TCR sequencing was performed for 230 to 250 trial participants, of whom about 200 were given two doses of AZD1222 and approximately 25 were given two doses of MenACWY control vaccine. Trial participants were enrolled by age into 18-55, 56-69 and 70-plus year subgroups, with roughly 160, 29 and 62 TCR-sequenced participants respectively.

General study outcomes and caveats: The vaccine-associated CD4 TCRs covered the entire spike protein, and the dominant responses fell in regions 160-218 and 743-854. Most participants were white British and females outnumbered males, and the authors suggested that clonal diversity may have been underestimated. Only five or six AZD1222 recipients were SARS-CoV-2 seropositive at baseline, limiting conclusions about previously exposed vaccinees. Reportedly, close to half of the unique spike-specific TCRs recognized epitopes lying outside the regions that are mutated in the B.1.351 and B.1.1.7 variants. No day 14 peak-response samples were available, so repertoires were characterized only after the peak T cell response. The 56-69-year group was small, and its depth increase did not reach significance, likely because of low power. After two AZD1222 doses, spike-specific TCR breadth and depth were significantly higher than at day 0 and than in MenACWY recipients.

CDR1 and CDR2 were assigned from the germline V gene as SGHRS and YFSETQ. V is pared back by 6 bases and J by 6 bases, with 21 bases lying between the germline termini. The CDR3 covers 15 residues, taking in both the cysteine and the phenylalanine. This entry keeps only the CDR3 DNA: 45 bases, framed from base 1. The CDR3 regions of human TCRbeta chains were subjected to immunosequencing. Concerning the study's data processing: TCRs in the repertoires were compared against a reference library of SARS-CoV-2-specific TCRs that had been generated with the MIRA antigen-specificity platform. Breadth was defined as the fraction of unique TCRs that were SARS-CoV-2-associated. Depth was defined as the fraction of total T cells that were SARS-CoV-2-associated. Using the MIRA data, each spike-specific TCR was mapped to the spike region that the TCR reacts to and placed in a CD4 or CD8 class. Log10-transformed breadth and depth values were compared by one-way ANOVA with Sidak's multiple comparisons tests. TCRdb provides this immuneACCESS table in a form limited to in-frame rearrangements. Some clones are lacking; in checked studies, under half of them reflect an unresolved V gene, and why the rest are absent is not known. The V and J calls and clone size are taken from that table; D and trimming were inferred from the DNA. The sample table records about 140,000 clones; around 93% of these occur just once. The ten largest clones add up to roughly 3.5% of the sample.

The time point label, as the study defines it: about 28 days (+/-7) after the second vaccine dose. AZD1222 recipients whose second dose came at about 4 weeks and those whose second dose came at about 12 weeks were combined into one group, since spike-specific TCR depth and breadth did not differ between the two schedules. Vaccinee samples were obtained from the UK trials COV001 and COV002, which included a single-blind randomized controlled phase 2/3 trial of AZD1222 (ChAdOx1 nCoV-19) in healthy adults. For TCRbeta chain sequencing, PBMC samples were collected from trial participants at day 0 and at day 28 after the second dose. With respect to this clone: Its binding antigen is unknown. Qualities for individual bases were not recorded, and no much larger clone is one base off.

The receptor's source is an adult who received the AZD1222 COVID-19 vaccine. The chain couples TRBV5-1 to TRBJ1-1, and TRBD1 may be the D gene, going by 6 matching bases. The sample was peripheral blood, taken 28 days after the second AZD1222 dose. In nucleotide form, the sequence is TGCGCCAGCACACCTGATTTTGGGGGCGGTGCTGAAGCTTTCTTT. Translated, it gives CASTPDFGGGAEAFF.